This T cell receptor beta chain was found in a study of cytomegalovirus exposure and HLA in healthy donors. Study as a whole: Researchers previously reported finding roughly 120 million unique TCR beta sequences from some 180 million T cells.

This CDR3 has 14 amino acids. Per the germline V gene, CDR1 is SGHNT and CDR2 is YYREEE (reference sequence). Trimming cost V 3 bases and J 0 bases, with 8 bases left between them. Turning to this clone: The antigen is undetermined.

The PCR ran on 60 Vbeta and 13 Jbeta primers. TCRdb's table, derived via immunoSEQ multiplex PCR, lists solely in-frame clones and lacks some. Of over 100,000 clones listed, roughly 79% are singletons. Study observations and caveats: Altogether, 160 or so TCR beta chains were recorded as cytomegalovirus-associated. High specificity and sensitivity for cytomegalovirus status were reported for the classifier.

The specimen was PBMCs. The V gene is TRBV5-4, the J gene TRBJ2-3; a weak D match, TRBD1 (6 bases). The TCR was taken from a woman between 50 and 59 years old in good health and CMV-seropositive. CDR3 sequence reads: CASSSGQSTDTQYF. The CDR3 nucleotides read TGTGCCAGCAGCTCCGGACAGAGCACAGATACGCAGTATTTT.